This T cell receptor (beta chain) was recorded in a study of cytomegalovirus exposure and HLA in healthy donors. The PCR used 60 Vbeta and 13 Jbeta primers. The repertoire was sequenced with immunoSEQ multiplex PCR; TCRdb's copy has only in-frame clones and lacks some. The sample lists 200,000 to 250,000 clones; more than 75% were seen once. The V end was cut by 4 bases, the J end by 5 bases, with 12 bases between. CDR1 and CDR2 from the germline V gene are SGHTA and FQGNSA. The CDR3 has 14 amino acids. Findings and caveats of the study: Previously analyzed data showed that most TCR beta V segments were productive at a frequency of about 90% or about 30%. Later on, an analysis showed TCR association rates differing by HLA locus, with DRB1 the most and HLA-C the fewest. From TCR beta sequences, most subjects' HLA-A and HLA-B alleles were reportedly predicted accurately.

On this clone: Its antigen is unidentified.

Unrecorded immune exposures were likely, despite nominal health at sampling. The source of this sequence is a human donor in good health. The genes are TRBV7-2 and TRBJ1-5; unclear D gene. The specimen was PBMCs. CDR3 sequence: CASSSYLEDQPQHF. The CDR3 DNA reads TGTGCCAGCAGCTCATACTTGGAGGATCAGCCCCAGCATTTT.